The 10 T cell receptor beta chains reported below all come from one sample, sequenced in a study of CD8 T cells in Susac syndrome. The RNA input was about 0.5 to 1 ug, and it was reverse transcribed with random hexamers. TCRdb called the immunoSEQ multiplex PCR reads again in MiXCR, with one record for every CDR3 protein. This sample has approximately 120,000 distinct CDR3 sequences, with roughly 91% found just once. The sample comprised CD4+ T cells from PBMCs. The receptors were gathered from a human donor in good health.

The chain joins TRBV6-5 to TRBJ1-4; TRBD1 matches 9 bases. In germline, CDR1 is MNHEY, CDR2 SVGAGI. The V segment lost 5 bases and the J segment 5 bases; nucleotides outside the gene matches: 3. This CDR3 spans 14 amino acids. CDR3 loop: CASSLGTGNEKLFF. The CDR3 coding sequence is TGTGCCAGCAGTCTCGGGACAGGGAATGAAAAACTGTTTTTT.

The CDR3 nucleotides read TGTGCCAGCAGCCAAGACCTACCGGATTCCTACGAGCAGTACTTC. It yields the protein CASSQDLPDSYEQYF. The chain uses TRBV3-1 and TRBJ2-7, with D unclear. This CDR3 comprises 15 residues. CDR1 is LGHDT, CDR2 YNNKEL, per germline (reference sequence). Trimming shortened V by 0 bases and J by 1 base, and 10 bases separated the two germline ends.

V gene TRBV7-3 combines with J gene TRBJ2-5, with TRBD2 matching 9 bases. The CDR3 length is 15 residues. V was pared by 5 bases and J by 1 base, with 5 bases of the junction left unmatched. CDR1 is SGHTA, CDR2 FQGTGA, per germline. The CDR3 loop is CASSPRRGGQETQYF. The CDR3, as DNA: TGTGCCAGCAGCCCTAGGCGGGGGGGCCAAGAGACCCAGTACTTC.

The V call is TRBV4-1, the J call TRBJ2-1; the D gene is possibly TRBD2 (6 bases). Trimming removed 7 bases from V and 0 bases from J, with 16 bases in between. Germline CDR1 is MGHRA and CDR2 is YSYEKL. This CDR3 contains 16 residues. The CDR3 reads CASNGIGGSSYNEQFF. The DNA of the CDR3 is TGCGCCAGCAACGGTATTGGGGGGAGCTCCTACAATGAGCAGTTCTTC.

V and J are TRBV28 and TRBJ1-1; D gene ambiguous. Germline assignment: CDR1 MDHEN and CDR2 SYDVKM. Trimming shortened V by 2 bases and J by 3 bases, and 13 bases separated the two germline ends. The CDR3 is 15 amino acids. In DNA form, the CDR3 reads TGTGCCAGCAGTTTAGATGTGGCCCGCCACACTGAAGCTTTCTTT. Its translation: CASSLDVARHTEAFF.

The chain carries TRBV30 and TRBJ2-1; 7 bases are shared with TRBD2. With V trimmed by 0 bases and J by 6 bases, 5 bases remained unmatched. Germline loops: CDR1 GTSNPN, CDR2 SVGIG (reference sequence). The CDR3 runs 14 residues. The CDR3 DNA sequence: TGTGCCTGGAGTGTACAAGCGGGAAGCAATGAGCAGTTCTTC. Translated: CAWSVQAGSNEQFF.

This chain joins TRBV28 and TRBJ2-1, with 10 bases identical to TRBD2. The germline gives CDR1 MDHEN, CDR2 SYDVKM. The CDR3 has 16 amino acids. The V segment lost 2 bases and the J segment 8 bases; nucleotides outside the gene matches: 9. This CDR3 reads CASSLMTSGLADEQFF. The CDR3 region has the DNA TGTGCCAGCAGTTTAATGACTAGCGGGCTCGCGGATGAGCAGTTCTTC.

This chain joins TRBV7-3 and TRBJ2-6, with 11 bases identical to TRBD2. The V and J ends lost 4 bases and 0 bases, in that order; junction bases with no gene match: 2. The CDR3 extends over 17 amino acids. Germline V CDR1 and CDR2: SGHTA, FQGTGA. This CDR3 is CASSSGLAVSGANVLTF. The CDR3, as DNA: TGTGCCAGCAGCTCGGGACTAGCGGTCTCTGGGGCCAACGTCCTGACTTTC.

This chain uses TRBV7-2 with TRBJ2-7; D might be TRBD1 or TRBD2, each matching 5 bases. Between the trimmed V and J ends, which lost 5 bases and 6 bases, there was a span of 11 bases. CDR3 length equals 12 residues. Germline assignment: CDR1 SGHTA and CDR2 FQGNSA. For the CDR3, the DNA is TGTGCCAGCAGCCCGCGAGGGGTCGAGCAGTACTTC. It specifies CASSPRGVEQYF.

V gene TRBV7-2 combines with J gene TRBJ2-7; D assignment may be TRBD1 or TRBD2 (5 bases each). V was pared by 5 bases and J by 0 bases, with 11 bases between. CDR3 size: 14 residues. Looked up from germline, CDR1 is SGHTA and CDR2 is FQGNSA. The chain's CDR3 is CASSHPGTSYEQYF. The CDR3 nucleotides read TGTGCCAGCAGCCACCCCGGGACCTCCTACGAGCAGTACTTC.